The sample holds one count of the clone carrying this T cell receptor (beta chain). Its antigen is not identified. This sample is drawn from a study of B cell selection in AIRE deficiency. Regulatory T cells were sorted as CD4+CD25hiCD127low/negative. Trimming shortened V by 3 bases and J by 0 bases, and 9 bases separated the two germline ends. This CDR3 is built from 15 residues. The germline V gene encodes CDR1 ENHRY and CDR2 SYGVKD. Generated by immunoSEQ multiplex PCR, the TCRdb table keeps only in-frame clones and is missing some. Counted here are 12,000 to 15,000 clones, under 95% occurring once; the ten biggest clones make up 0.8% to 1.2%. Findings and caveats of the study: Healthy donors alone shared more than 30% of about 3,600 Treg sequences; patients alone about 10%. TCRbeta-only data showed 36.6% of shared healthy Treg sequences in healthy Tconv. Shared Treg sequences were biased toward short CDR3s with few non-templated nucleotide insertions.

This TCR was sampled from a human donor with AIRE deficiency. The chain combines TRBV10-3 with TRBJ2-1; D gene ambiguous. The material sequenced was Tregs sorted from PBMCs. CDR3 DNA: TGTGCCATCAGTGAATCGGGTACCTCCTACAATGAGCAGTTCTTC. This translates into CAISESGTSYNEQFF.